Listed here is a single T cell receptor beta chain. The target antigen is unknown. The record originates from a study of CD8 T cells in ankylosing spondylitis. Broader study findings: A motif of 7 or 8 highly homologous TCR beta variants was seen as apparently characteristic of ankylosing spondylitis blood. Significant enrichment of disease-linked clones was reported in matched ankylosing spondylitis synovial fluid.

Germline lookup yields CDR1 MNHEY and CDR2 SMNVEV (reference sequence). V was shortened by 1 base and J by 4 bases, with 22 bases between the two germline ends. This CDR3 is 19 amino acids long. One entry per CDR3 protein, called by TCRdb with MiXCR from the 5' RACE reads. Counted here are a few hundred thousand distinct CDR3 sequences, approximately 7.4% occurring once; the ten biggest clones make up 11% to 15%. The TCR sequence derives from a male donor with ankylosing spondylitis. This chain connects TRBV27 to TRBJ2-2; D unresolved. Sequencing was carried out using blood, either unsorted or a sorted T cell fraction (not recorded which). The CDR3 protein is CASSLYPYGIERGTGELFF. Here the CDR3 DNA reads TGTGCCAGCAGTTTATACCCCTATGGGATCGAACGCGGCACCGGGGAGCTGTTTTTT.